This T cell receptor (beta chain) stems from a study of CD8 T cells in ankylosing spondylitis. Overall study results and limits: A TCR beta motif of 7 to 9 highly homologous variants seemed to mark ankylosing spondylitis blood. Disease-linked clones reportedly concentrated significantly in matched ankylosing spondylitis synovial fluid. In peripheral blood, disease-linked CD8+ clones occurred at relatively low frequencies.

TCRdb reprocessed the 5' RACE reads via MiXCR and lists one record per CDR3 protein. The data contain 100,000 to 150,000 distinct CDR3 sequences, over 6.5% of them seen just once; the ten biggest clones take up 9.5% to 15%. There are many counts of this clonotype. Its antigen remains unknown. Trimming stripped 6 bases from V and 0 bases from J, with 17 bases between. Germline CDR1 DFQATT, CDR2 SNEGSKA (reference sequence). CDR3 length: 16 residues. The TCR comes from a male donor with ankylosing spondylitis or in good health (not recorded which). Sequences were obtained from blood, either unsorted or a sorted T cell fraction (not recorded which). The chain combines TRBV20-1 with TRBJ2-2; D is possibly TRBD1 (7 bases). As DNA, the CDR3 is TGCAGTGCCCGGGGGCGGACAGGCCCGAACACCGGGGAGCTGTTTTTT. Translation gives CSARGRTGPNTGELFF.